The sequence of this TCR beta chain was determined in a study of monozygotic twins with inflammatory bowel disease. TCRdb re-called the 5' RACE reads and shows each CDR3 protein once, DNA omitted. The table counts about 300,000 distinct CDR3 sequences; 5% to 6% lies in the top ten. The CDR3 totals 16 residues. The germline CDR1 and CDR2 sequences are SGDLS and YYNGEE. The chain joins TRBV9 to TRBJ2-1; TCRdb calls TRBD1, which cannot be checked without DNA. This sequence originates from a human donor with ulcerative colitis or Crohn's disease, or a healthy co-twin of an affected twin (not recorded which). The sequenced sample consisted of blood. CDR3 amino acids: CASSSTGQGWYNEQFF.